This TCR beta chain was captured by sequencing in a study of T-cell reconstitution after alpha-beta-depleted transplantation in children. The library targeted TCRbeta and was prepared with unique molecular identifiers. From the PCR reads, TCRdb called clonotypes with MiXCR, one entry per CDR3 protein. The sample lists fewer than 90,000 distinct CDR3 sequences, about 7% seen once, with about 2.3% in the top ten. The sample consisted of PBMCs from the stem cell graft donor, taken from the stem cell graft. This TCR was recovered from a human donor who donated a stem cell graft to a child with acute lymphoblastic leukemia.

This CDR3 is CSVRGDRGREQYF. The CDR3 coding sequence is TGCAGCGTCCGAGGAGACAGGGGACGCGAGCAGTACTTC. The chain has TRBV29-1 and TRBJ2-7; 8 bases map to TRBD1. J was trimmed by 6 bases and V by 6 bases; bases with no gene match: 10. Germline CDR1 reads SQVTM; CDR2 reads ANQGSEA. The CDR3 extends over 13 amino acids.